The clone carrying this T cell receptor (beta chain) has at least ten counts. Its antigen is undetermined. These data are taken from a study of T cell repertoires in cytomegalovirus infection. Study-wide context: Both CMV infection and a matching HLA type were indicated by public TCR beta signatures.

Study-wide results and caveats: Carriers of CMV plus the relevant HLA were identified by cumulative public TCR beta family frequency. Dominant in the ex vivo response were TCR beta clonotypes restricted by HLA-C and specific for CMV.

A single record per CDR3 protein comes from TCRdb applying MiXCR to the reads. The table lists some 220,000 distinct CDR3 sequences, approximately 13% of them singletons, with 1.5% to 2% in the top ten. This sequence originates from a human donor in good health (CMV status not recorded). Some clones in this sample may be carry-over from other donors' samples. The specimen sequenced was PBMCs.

CDR3 DNA sequence: TGTGCCAGCAGCTTGGCCGCCTCCAACTATGGCTACACCTTC. Its protein is CASSLAASNYGYTF. The chain links TRBV5-4 to TRBJ1-2; D remains unclear. V dropped 0 bases and J dropped 2 bases, with 8 bases sitting between them. The CDR3 has 14 amino acids. Germline-derived CDR1 and CDR2 are SGHNT and YYREEE (reference sequence).